The T cell receptor (beta chain) under discussion was sequenced for a study of T cell changes during pregnancy in multiple sclerosis. Looked up from germline, CDR1 is SGHRS and CDR2 is YFSETQ. Germline trimming cut 2 bases from V and 0 bases from J; bases unmatched to any gene: 13. This CDR3 has 19 residues. TCRdb's copy holds only in-frame clones and misses some; the assay was immunoSEQ multiplex PCR. The table includes 75,000 to 95,000 clones, around 94% detected once. Source: CD4+ T cells from peripheral blood mononuclear cells, taken after pregnancy. This rearrangement joins TRBV5-1 to TRBJ2-3, with 9 bases aligning to TRBD2. This clonotype originated in a female donor with multiple sclerosis, enrolled in a pregnancy study. For the CDR3, the DNA is TGCGCCAGCAGCTTCGGACTAGCGTGGAGTGGGACTAGCACAGATACGCAGTATTTT. Protein: CASSFGLAWSGTSTDTQYF.